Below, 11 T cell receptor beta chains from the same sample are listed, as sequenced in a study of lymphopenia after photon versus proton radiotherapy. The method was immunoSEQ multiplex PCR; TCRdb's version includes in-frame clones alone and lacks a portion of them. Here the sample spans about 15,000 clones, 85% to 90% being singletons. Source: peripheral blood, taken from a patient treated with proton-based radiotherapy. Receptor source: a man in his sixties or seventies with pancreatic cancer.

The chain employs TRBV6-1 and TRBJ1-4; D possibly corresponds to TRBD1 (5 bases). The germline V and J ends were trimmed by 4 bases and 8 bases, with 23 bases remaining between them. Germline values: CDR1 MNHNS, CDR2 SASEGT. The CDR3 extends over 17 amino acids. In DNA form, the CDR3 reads TGTGCCAGCAGTGGGGGACCGTGGCAGGTTCAGGAGGAAAAACTGTTTTTT. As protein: CASSGGPWQVQEEKLFF.

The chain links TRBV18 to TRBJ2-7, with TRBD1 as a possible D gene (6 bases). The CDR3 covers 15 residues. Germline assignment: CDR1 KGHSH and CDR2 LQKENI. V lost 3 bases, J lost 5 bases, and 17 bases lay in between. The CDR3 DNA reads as TGTGCCAGCTCACCGGCTAGGACAGAAGAGAACGAGCAGTACTTC. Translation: CASSPARTEENEQYF.

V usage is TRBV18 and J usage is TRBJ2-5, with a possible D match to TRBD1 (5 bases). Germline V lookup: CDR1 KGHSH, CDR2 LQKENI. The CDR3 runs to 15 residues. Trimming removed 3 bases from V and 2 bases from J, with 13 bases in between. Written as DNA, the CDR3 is TGTGCCAGCTCACCCGACAGAGTAAATCAAGAGACCCAGTACTTC. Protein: CASSPDRVNQETQYF.

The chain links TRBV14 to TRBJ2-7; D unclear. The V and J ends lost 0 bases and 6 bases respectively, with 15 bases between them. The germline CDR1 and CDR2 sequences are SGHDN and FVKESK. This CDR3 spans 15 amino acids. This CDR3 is CASSQDVISSREQYF. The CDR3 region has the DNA TGTGCCAGCAGCCAAGATGTCATTTCCTCCCGCGAGCAGTACTTC.

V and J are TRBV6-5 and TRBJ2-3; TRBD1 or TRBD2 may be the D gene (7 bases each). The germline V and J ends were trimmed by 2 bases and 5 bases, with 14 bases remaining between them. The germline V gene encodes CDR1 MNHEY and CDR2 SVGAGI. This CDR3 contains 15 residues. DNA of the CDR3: TGTGCCAGCAGTTACGCTCAGGGGGGGCAAGATACGCAGTATTTT. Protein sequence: CASSYAQGGQDTQYF.

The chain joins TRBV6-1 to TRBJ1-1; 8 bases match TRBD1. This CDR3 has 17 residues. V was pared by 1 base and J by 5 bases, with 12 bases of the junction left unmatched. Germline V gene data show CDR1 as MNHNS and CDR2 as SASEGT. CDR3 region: CASSEGTGQGARTEAFF. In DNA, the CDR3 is TGTGCCAGCAGTGAAGGAACGGGTCAGGGGGCGCGGACTGAAGCTTTCTTT.

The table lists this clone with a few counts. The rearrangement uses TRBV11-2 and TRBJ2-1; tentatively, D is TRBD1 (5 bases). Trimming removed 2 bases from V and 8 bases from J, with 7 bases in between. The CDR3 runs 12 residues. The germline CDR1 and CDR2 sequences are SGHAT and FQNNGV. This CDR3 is CASSLQGHEQFF. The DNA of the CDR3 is TGTGCCAGCAGCTTACAGGGCCATGAGCAGTTCTTC.

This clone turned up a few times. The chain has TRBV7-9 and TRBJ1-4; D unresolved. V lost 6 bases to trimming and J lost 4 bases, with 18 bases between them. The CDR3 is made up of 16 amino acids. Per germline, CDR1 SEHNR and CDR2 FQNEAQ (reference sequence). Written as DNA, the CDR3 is TGTGCCAGCAGTTCCGACGTAGTGGGATTTAATGAAAAACTGTTTTTT. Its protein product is CASSSDVVGFNEKLFF.

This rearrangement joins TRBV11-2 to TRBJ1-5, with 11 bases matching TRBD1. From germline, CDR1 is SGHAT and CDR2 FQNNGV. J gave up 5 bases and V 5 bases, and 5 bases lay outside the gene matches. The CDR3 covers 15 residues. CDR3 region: CASSLGTGGDQPQHF. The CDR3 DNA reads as TGTGCCAGCAGCCTAGGGACAGGGGGGGATCAGCCCCAGCATTTT. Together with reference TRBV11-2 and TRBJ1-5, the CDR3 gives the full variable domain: EAGVAQSPRYKIIEKRQSVAFWCNPISGHATLYWYQQILGQGPKLLIQFQNNGVVDDSQLPKDRFSAERLKGVDSTLKIQPAKLEDSAVYLCASSLGTGGDQPQHFGDGTRLSIL.

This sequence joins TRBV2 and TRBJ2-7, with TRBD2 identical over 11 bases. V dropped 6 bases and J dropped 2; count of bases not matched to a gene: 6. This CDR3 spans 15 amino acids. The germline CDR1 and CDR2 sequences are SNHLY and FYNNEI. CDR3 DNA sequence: TGTGCCAGCAGCGTTGGACTAGCGGGTACCTACGAGCAGTACTTC. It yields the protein CASSVGLAGTYEQYF.

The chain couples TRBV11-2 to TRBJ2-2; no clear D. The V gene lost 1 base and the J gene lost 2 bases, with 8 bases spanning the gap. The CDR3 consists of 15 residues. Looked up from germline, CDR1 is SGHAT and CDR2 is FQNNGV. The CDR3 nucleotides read TGTGCCAGCAGCTTAGTGCCCCAAAACACCGGGGAGCTGTTTTTT. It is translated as CASSLVPQNTGELFF.